This T cell receptor (beta chain) is drawn from a study of blood T cell repertoires in COVID-19. Across the study: The analysed material was cDNA or gDNA that came from T cells, B-cell-depleted T cells, or PBMCs.

Only in-frame clones appear in the TCRdb table, and some are missing; sequencing was by immunoSEQ multiplex PCR. Of 80,000 to 100,000 clones listed, less than 85% are singletons. With V trimmed by 4 bases and J by 5 bases, 7 bases remained unmatched. The CDR3 is 15 residues long. Germline CDR1 LGHNA, CDR2 YSLEER. While infection was still active, Seattle patients were enrolled and then followed longitudinally. The chain recombines TRBV4-3 with TRBJ1-5, with TRBD1 identical over 8 bases. Input material: peripheral blood. The receptor was derived from a man in his sixties or seventies with COVID-19, enrolled during active disease. The DNA of the CDR3 is TGCGCCAGCAGCCCCGGACAGGGTTTTGATCAGCCCCAGCATTTT. Protein product: CASSPGQGFDQPQHF.